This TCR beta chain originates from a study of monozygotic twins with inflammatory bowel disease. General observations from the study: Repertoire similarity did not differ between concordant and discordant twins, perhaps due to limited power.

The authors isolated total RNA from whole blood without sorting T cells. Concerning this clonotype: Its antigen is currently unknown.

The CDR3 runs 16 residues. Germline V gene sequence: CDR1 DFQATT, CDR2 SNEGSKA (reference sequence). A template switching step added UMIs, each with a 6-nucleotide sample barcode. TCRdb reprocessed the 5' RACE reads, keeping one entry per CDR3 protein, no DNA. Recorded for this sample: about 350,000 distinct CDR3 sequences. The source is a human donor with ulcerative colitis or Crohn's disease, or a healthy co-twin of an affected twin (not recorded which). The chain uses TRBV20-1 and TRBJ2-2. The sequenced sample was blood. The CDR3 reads CSARDVLQQNTGELFF.